Presented here are 24 T cell receptor beta chains from one specimen sequenced in a study of T cells in Graves' hyperthyroidism and ophthalmopathy. Amplification yielded TCR beta CDR3 regions, with RNA transcripts as the source. The HTBI primer set served for first-round RT-PCR of the TCR CDR3. Each CDR3 protein is one row after TCRdb ran MiXCR on the multiplex PCR reads. The repertoire holds 600,000 or so distinct CDR3 sequences, 14% seen once, with about 12% in the top ten. The material sequenced was blood. These receptors were obtained from a woman aged 50 to 65 with Graves' ophthalmopathy.

This clonotype was counted a few times. CDR3: CASSPRGLAGVHNEQFF. CDR3 coding DNA: TGTGCCAGCTCACCGCGGGGACTAGCGGGAGTCCACAATGAGCAGTTCTTC. The chain has TRBV18 and TRBJ2-1; TRBD2 matches at 14 bases. Per germline, CDR1 KGHSH and CDR2 LQKENI. The CDR3 is made up of 17 amino acids. V shed 3 bases, J shed 5 bases, and the junction held 6 bases outside the gene matches.

This clonotype was recorded a few times. The chain links TRBV11-2 to TRBJ1-3; D call uncertain. The V end was cut by 2 bases, the J end by 4 bases, with 9 bases between. The CDR3 has 14 residues. In germline, CDR1 is SGHAT, CDR2 FQNNGV. The CDR3 loop is CASSLNFQGNTIYF. The CDR3 bases are TGTGCCAGCAGCTTAAACTTTCAGGGAAACACCATATATTTT.

The sample holds many counts of this clonotype. V usage is TRBV7-9 and J usage is TRBJ2-3, with D maybe TRBD2 (5 bases). The germline V gene encodes CDR1 SEHNR and CDR2 FQNEAQ (reference sequence). This CDR3 contains 12 residues. Trimming shortened V by 8 bases and J by 4 bases, and 10 bases separated the two germline ends. CDR3 coding DNA: TGTGCCAGCTGGCAGCGGCCAGATACGCAGTATTTT. As protein: CASWQRPDTQYF.

The CDR3: CASSQRTGGFFF. The CDR3 DNA reads TGTGCCAGCAGCCAAAGGACAGGGGGATTTTTCTTT. The gene calls are TRBV3-1 and TRBJ1-1; 10 nucleotides agree with TRBD1. Germline V gene lookup returns CDR1 LGHDT and CDR2 YNNKEL (reference sequence). The CDR3 consists of 12 residues. V trimming: 2 bases; J trimming: 13 bases; junction bases outside the gene matches: 4.

The V gene is TRBV27, the J gene TRBJ1-1, with D perhaps TRBD1 (6 bases). This CDR3 spans 16 amino acids. The germline V gene encodes CDR1 MNHEY and CDR2 SMNVEV (reference sequence). The V end lost 1 base, the J end lost 0 bases, and 12 bases lay between the germline ends. CDR3 coding DNA: TGTGCCAGCAGTTTATTCGGCAGGGGCATGAACACTGAAGCTTTCTTT. Translation gives CASSLFGRGMNTEAFF.

This clonotype has ten or more counts. This chain joins TRBV7-9 and TRBJ2-5, with a possible D match to TRBD1 (5 bases). With 3 bases removed from V and 3 bases from J, the gap between germline ends came to 14 bases. The CDR3 contains 15 residues. Per germline, CDR1 SEHNR and CDR2 FQNEAQ (reference sequence). The CDR3 nucleotides read TGTGCCAGCAGCTTCCCCCTAGGGGTGAAAGAGACCCAGTACTTC. It codes for CASSFPLGVKETQYF.

The rearrangement uses TRBV29-1 and TRBJ1-5; D may be TRBD1 (6 bases). CDR1 SQVTM and CDR2 ANQGSEA come from the germline V gene. V lost 6 bases, J lost 3 bases, and 12 bases lay in between. This CDR3 contains 13 residues. The CDR3 here is CSVRWTDNQPQHF. DNA for the CDR3: TGCAGCGTACGTTGGACAGACAATCAGCCCCAGCATTTT.

The rearrangement uses TRBV18 and TRBJ2-7; 7 bases align to TRBD1. The CDR3 consists of 15 residues. With 5 bases clipped from V and 0 bases from J, the junction kept 7 bases outside the gene matches. Germline assignment: CDR1 KGHSH and CDR2 LQKENI. CDR3 coding DNA: TGTGCCAGCTCAGAAACCGGGACAGACTCCTACGAGCAGTACTTC. Translation gives CASSETGTDSYEQYF. Using reference TRBV18 and TRBJ2-7 for the parts outside the CDR3, the full variable domain is NAGVMQNPRHLVRRRGQEARLRCSPMKGHSHVYWYRQLPEEGLKFMVYLQKENIIDESGMPKERFSAEFPKEGPSILRIQQVVRGDSAAYFCASSETGTDSYEQYFGPGTRLTVT.

This clonotype came up many times. The V gene is TRBV30, the J gene TRBJ1-2; weak D call: TRBD1 (5 bases). Germline V gene data show CDR1 as GTSNPN and CDR2 as SVGIG (reference sequence). The length of the CDR3 is 14 residues. V dropped 8 bases and J dropped 8 bases, with 24 bases sitting between them. CDR3 nucleotide sequence: TGTGCCGGCCAGGGCTACGGGGCCGCCTACGGCTACACCTTC. It is translated as CAGQGYGAAYGYTF.

This clonotype occurred many times. This chain joins TRBV7-2 and TRBJ1-4, with TRBD1 matching over 8 bases. The germline gives CDR1 SGHTA, CDR2 FQGNSA. V dropped 5 bases and J dropped 8; count of bases not matched to a gene: 7. The CDR3 length is 14 residues. The DNA of the CDR3 is TGTGCCAGCAGCCTCGGACAGGGCGGCGAAAAACTGTTTTTT. The encoded protein is CASSLGQGGEKLFF.

A few counts support this clonotype. Its ends do not fully match the called genes, so a read error is possible. The chain has TRBV19 and TRBJ2-2; D tentatively reads TRBD1 or TRBD2 (5 bases each). CDR3 size: 15 residues. Germline V gene sequence: CDR1 LNHDA, CDR2 SQIVND (reference sequence). CDR3 loop: CASRIDRGAAGELFF. The CDR3 DNA reads as TGTGCCAGTAGAATAGATCGAGGGGCGGCCGGGGAGCTGTTTTTT.

The rearrangement uses TRBV15 and TRBJ2-1; 7 bases line up with TRBD2. Germline lookup yields CDR1 LNHNV and CDR2 YYDKDF (reference sequence). With V trimmed by 1 base and J by 4 bases, 7 bases remained unmatched. The CDR3 length is 16 residues. The CDR3 region has the DNA TGTGCCACCAGCAGAGGTGGGGGAGGGGTTTACAATGAGCAGTTCTTC. Its translation is CATSRGGGGVYNEQFF.

This clonotype was counted ten times or more. The chain has TRBV20-1 and TRBJ2-4; 10 positions agree with TRBD2. The CDR3 covers 17 residues. From germline, CDR1 is DFQATT and CDR2 SNEGSKA (reference sequence). V shed 6 bases and J 0 bases; nucleotides not matched to a gene: 11. CDR3 amino acids: CSAKQPGLAIAKNIQYF. DNA of the CDR3: TGCAGTGCGAAACAGCCGGGACTAGCGATAGCCAAAAACATTCAGTACTTC.

This clonotype was found many times. The chain uses TRBV5-1 and TRBJ2-2, with 9 bases matching TRBD2. CDR1 is SGHRS, CDR2 YFSETQ, per germline. This CDR3 has 17 amino acids. V dropped 4 bases and J dropped 3; count of bases not matched to a gene: 10. The chain's CDR3 is CASSPIPSGTHTGELFF. Written as DNA, the CDR3 is TGCGCCAGCAGCCCCATCCCTAGCGGGACCCACACCGGGGAGCTGTTTTTT.

This rearrangement joins TRBV19 to TRBJ1-2; 7 bases match TRBD1. CDR1 LNHDA and CDR2 SQIVND come from the germline V gene (reference sequence). V lost 7 bases and J lost 0; bases outside the gene matches: 11. This CDR3 has 16 residues. For the CDR3, the DNA is TGTGCCAGTAACTCGGGCAGGGGGACAGCTAACTATGGCTACACCTTC. Translated, it gives CASNSGRGTANYGYTF.

This clonotype was seen more than once but under ten times. The genes are TRBV29-1 and TRBJ2-1; D is possibly TRBD2 (6 bases). The CDR3 is 16 residues long. Looked up from germline, CDR1 is SQVTM and CDR2 is ANQGSEA. V was shortened by 2 bases and J by 0 bases, with 14 bases between the two germline ends. The CDR3 sequence: CSVELLAGNSYNEQFF. In DNA, the CDR3 is TGCAGCGTTGAATTACTAGCCGGTAACTCCTACAATGAGCAGTTCTTC.

This clonotype was seen many times. The rearrangement joins TRBV27 to TRBJ1-2; D not certain. CDR1 is MNHEY and CDR2 is SMNVEV in the germline V gene (reference sequence). Trimming pared 3 bases from V and 8 bases from J, leaving 16 bases between. The CDR3 runs 14 residues. CDR3 coding DNA: TGTGCCAGCAGTTTTATACGGGGAGGCGGGGGCTACACCTTC. This sequence encodes CASSFIRGGGGYTF.

Of note for this clonotype: Possible read error: a much larger clone is one base away. The chain joins TRBV2 to TRBJ1-1, with D unclear. V was pared by 11 bases and J by 10 bases, with 17 bases between. Germline-derived CDR1 and CDR2 are SNHLY and FYNNEI. There are 11 residues in the CDR3. This CDR3 is CAGIEVGIAFF. DNA for the CDR3: TGTGCCGGCATAGAGGTGGGGATAGCTTTCTTT.

This clonotype was seen repeatedly, ten times or more. This sequence joins TRBV7-9 and TRBJ2-7; 7 nucleotides match TRBD2. Germline V gene lookup returns CDR1 SEHNR and CDR2 FQNEAQ (reference sequence). The V gene end was trimmed by 7 bases and the J gene end by 3 bases; junction bases not matched to a gene: 6. CDR3 length: 13 residues. The CDR3 loop is CASTELANYEQYF. The CDR3 DNA reads TGTGCCAGCACCGAACTAGCGAACTACGAGCAGTACTTC.

This clonotype has at least ten counts. The CDR3: CASSLSGSGTGELFF. The DNA of the CDR3 is TGTGCCAGCAGCTTAAGCGGGAGTGGCACCGGGGAGCTGTTTTTT. The rearrangement joins TRBV28 to TRBJ2-2, with 8 bases that match TRBD2. CDR3 length: 15 residues. Germline V CDR1 and CDR2: MDHEN, SYDVKM. Trimming removed 6 bases from V and 4 bases from J; junction bases left unmatched: 7.

This clonotype was detected many times. The V and J genes are TRBV7-2 and TRBJ1-1; no clear D gene. V was trimmed by 5 bases and J by 2 bases, leaving 12 bases between them. Looked up from germline, CDR1 is SGHTA and CDR2 is FQGNSA. There are 14 residues in the CDR3. As DNA, the CDR3 is TGTGCCAGCAGCCCTGACATGGTTAACACTGAAGCTTTCTTT. The encoded protein is CASSPDMVNTEAFF.

This clonotype showed up many times. V usage is TRBV20-1 and J usage is TRBJ2-3; TRBD2 agrees at 8 bases. The CDR3 spans 15 residues. The V gene end was trimmed by 2 bases and the J gene end by 3 bases; junction bases not matched to a gene: 7. CDR1 and CDR2 from the germline V gene are DFQATT and SNEGSKA (reference sequence). CDR3 in DNA: TGCAGTGCTAGATTGGGACTAGGGAGAACAGATACGCAGTATTTT. Its protein is CSARLGLGRTDTQYF.

This clonotype was counted between two and nine times. The chain links TRBV6-1 to TRBJ2-7; possibly TRBD1 for D (5 bases). Germline CDR1 MNHNS, CDR2 SASEGT. The V end lost 7 bases, the J end lost 4 bases, and 8 bases lay between the germline ends. This CDR3 is built from 11 residues. The CDR3 is CASKDKYEQYF. The CDR3 DNA follows: TGTGCCAGCAAGGACAAGTACGAGCAGTACTTC.

The chain links TRBV6-2 or TRBV6-3 to TRBJ2-7, with 11 nucleotides matching TRBD2. V shed 0 bases and J 3 bases; nucleotides not matched to a gene: 13. This CDR3 comprises 19 residues. Germline V gives CDR1 MNHEY, CDR2 SVGEGT. CDR3 coding DNA: TGTGCCAGCAGTTACTCTTTAGACGGCTCTAGCGGGAGGCTCTACGAGCAGTACTTC. Its protein product is CASSYSLDGSSGRLYEQYF.